This is a list of T cell receptor beta chains from one sample in a study of cytomegalovirus exposure and HLA in healthy donors. Sequenced by immunoSEQ multiplex PCR; TCRdb stores in-frame clones only, minus some. Of more than 150,000 clones detected, 84% appear once; the ten largest clones hold roughly 7%. Material: PBMCs. Source of these receptors: a man between 18 and 35 years old in good health and CMV-seropositive. Each CDR3 is given with its conserved first and last residue. D genes are given only for firm matches. Expanded clones get a size class; other rows say once, few or many, or leave the size out.

CDR3nt: TGTGCCAGCAGCACAGACAGGAACACTGAAGCTTTCTTT; CDR3aa: CASSTDRNTEAFF; len: 13; abundance: -; d_gene: -; j_gene: TRBJ1-1; v_gene: TRBV11-2
CDR3nt: TGTGCCAGCAGTTTGCGGGGGGCGGTCACCTTC; CDR3aa: CASSLRGAVTF; len: 11; abundance: -; d_gene: -; j_gene: TRBJ1-2; v_gene: TRBV6-1
CDR3nt: TGTGCCAGCAGCTTACTCGGAGGTCGGTACGAGCAGTACTTC; CDR3aa: CASSLLGGRYEQYF; len: 14; abundance: -; d_gene: -; j_gene: TRBJ2-7; v_gene: TRBV7-9
CDR3nt: TGTGCCAGCAGCCCGGACAGGGAGGAGGAGACCCAGTACTTC; CDR3aa: CASSPDREEETQYF; len: 14; abundance: -; d_gene: TRBD1; j_gene: TRBJ2-5; v_gene: TRBV7-8
CDR3nt: TGTGCCAGCAGCGTCAGGGGGCGGGGAAACACCATATATTTT; CDR3aa: CASSVRGRGNTIYF; len: 14; abundance: -; d_gene: TRBD1; j_gene: TRBJ1-3; v_gene: TRBV7-2
CDR3nt: TGTGCCAGCAGTGGCATGGGGCTAGCGGAGACAGATACGCAGTATTTT; CDR3aa: CASSGMGLAETDTQYF; len: 16; abundance: -; d_gene: TRBD2; j_gene: TRBJ2-3; v_gene: TRBV2
CDR3nt: TGTGCCAGCAGCCCGAGCGGGAGGGCCCGCACAGATACGCAGTATTTT; CDR3aa: CASSPSGRARTDTQYF; len: 16; abundance: -; d_gene: TRBD2; j_gene: TRBJ2-3; v_gene: TRBV9
CDR3nt: TGTGCCAGTAGTATAGCTTTCACTGACTCCTACGAGCAGTACTTC; CDR3aa: CASSIAFTDSYEQYF; len: 15; abundance: once; d_gene: -; j_gene: TRBJ2-7; v_gene: TRBV19
CDR3nt: TGTGCCAGCAGTTTTTGGGGCCAGACCCCCTCTGGGGCCAACGTCCTGACTTTC; CDR3aa: CASSFWGQTPSGANVLTF; len: 18; abundance: -; d_gene: -; j_gene: TRBJ2-6; v_gene: TRBV28
CDR3nt: TGTGCCAGTAGTGGGGCCCCTAATCAGCCCCAGCATTTT; CDR3aa: CASSGAPNQPQHF; len: 13; abundance: -; d_gene: -; j_gene: TRBJ1-5; v_gene: TRBV19
CDR3nt: TGTGCCACCAGCACTAGCGGGAACACCGGGGAGCTGTTTTTT; CDR3aa: CATSTSGNTGELFF; len: 14; abundance: -; d_gene: TRBD2; j_gene: TRBJ2-2; v_gene: TRBV15
CDR3nt: TGCAGCGTTGAACCGGGGGGAAAAGAGCAGTACTTC; CDR3aa: CSVEPGGKEQYF; len: 12; abundance: -; d_gene: TRBD2; j_gene: TRBJ2-7; v_gene: TRBV29-1
CDR3nt: TGTGCCAGCAGGGGGGGGACGACGGCTAGCACAGATACGCAGTATTTT; CDR3aa: CASRGGTTASTDTQYF; len: 16; abundance: -; d_gene: TRBD2; j_gene: TRBJ2-3; v_gene: TRBV7-3
CDR3nt: TGTGCCAGCAGCTTAGCGTGGGCTACCTACGAGCAGTACTTC; CDR3aa: CASSLAWATYEQYF; len: 14; abundance: -; d_gene: -; j_gene: TRBJ2-7; v_gene: TRBV7-9
CDR3nt: TGTGCCAGCAGCCGGGAGGAAGAGACCCAGTACTTC; CDR3aa: CASSREEETQYF; len: 12; abundance: -; d_gene: TRBD2; j_gene: TRBJ2-5; v_gene: TRBV11-2
CDR3nt: TGCAGCGTGGCGGGGGGAAGGACTAGCGGGACGAGCGGGGAGCTGTTTTTT; CDR3aa: CSVAGGRTSGTSGELFF; len: 17; abundance: -; d_gene: TRBD2; j_gene: TRBJ2-2; v_gene: TRBV29-1
CDR3nt: TGCGCCAGCAGCCAAGGACAGAACTACGAGCAGTACTTC; CDR3aa: CASSQGQNYEQYF; len: 13; abundance: -; d_gene: -; j_gene: TRBJ2-7; v_gene: TRBV4-3
CDR3nt: TGTGCCAGCAGTTCGCGCTGGACAGACAATGAGCAGTTCTTC; CDR3aa: CASSSRWTDNEQFF; len: 14; abundance: few; d_gene: -; j_gene: TRBJ2-1; v_gene: TRBV27
CDR3nt: TGTGCCAGTCGGTTAACTGGAAACACCATATATTTT; CDR3aa: CASRLTGNTIYF; len: 12; abundance: -; d_gene: -; j_gene: TRBJ1-3; v_gene: TRBV28
CDR3nt: TGTGCCTGGAGGCCGACAGGCTACGAGCAGTACTTC; CDR3aa: CAWRPTGYEQYF; len: 12; abundance: -; d_gene: -; j_gene: TRBJ2-7; v_gene: TRBV30
CDR3nt: TGTGCCAGCAGCTTACAGGGTTCTGGAAACACCATATATTTT; CDR3aa: CASSLQGSGNTIYF; len: 14; abundance: -; d_gene: -; j_gene: TRBJ1-3; v_gene: TRBV11-2
CDR3nt: TGTGCCAGCAGGGGCTTAAGGCCCGGGGAGCTGTTTTTT; CDR3aa: CASRGLRPGELFF; len: 13; abundance: -; d_gene: -; j_gene: TRBJ2-2; v_gene: TRBV6-1
CDR3nt: TGTGCCACCAGCAGACCGGGACAGTTGAACACTGAAGCTTTCTTT; CDR3aa: CATSRPGQLNTEAFF; len: 15; abundance: -; d_gene: TRBD1; j_gene: TRBJ1-1; v_gene: TRBV15
CDR3nt: TGTGCCAGCAGCTCCCTAGCGAGGACGCAGTATTTT; CDR3aa: CASSSLARTQYF; len: 12; abundance: -; d_gene: -; j_gene: TRBJ2-3; v_gene: TRBV13
CDR3nt: TGTGCCAGCAGCTTGATGGGACAGCCCACATCTCGCGTAAAACTGTTTTTT; CDR3aa: CASSLMGQPTSRVKLFF; len: 17; abundance: -; d_gene: TRBD1; j_gene: TRBJ1-4; v_gene: TRBV5-8
CDR3nt: TGTGCCGCCACCTGGGCCCTTAGGGAGACCCAGTACTTC; CDR3aa: CAATWALRETQYF; len: 13; abundance: -; d_gene: -; j_gene: TRBJ2-5; v_gene: TRBV2
CDR3nt: TGTGCCAGCAGTGAAGCGCGGGCGGGGGTGAGGAGTCGTGAGCAGTTCTTC; CDR3aa: CASSEARAGVRSREQFF; len: 17; abundance: once; d_gene: TRBD2; j_gene: TRBJ2-1; v_gene: TRBV6-1
CDR3nt: TGTGCCAGCAGCCGTATCGAGGGAGTGAACACTGAAGCTTTCTTT; CDR3aa: CASSRIEGVNTEAFF; len: 15; abundance: -; d_gene: -; j_gene: TRBJ1-1; v_gene: TRBV4-2